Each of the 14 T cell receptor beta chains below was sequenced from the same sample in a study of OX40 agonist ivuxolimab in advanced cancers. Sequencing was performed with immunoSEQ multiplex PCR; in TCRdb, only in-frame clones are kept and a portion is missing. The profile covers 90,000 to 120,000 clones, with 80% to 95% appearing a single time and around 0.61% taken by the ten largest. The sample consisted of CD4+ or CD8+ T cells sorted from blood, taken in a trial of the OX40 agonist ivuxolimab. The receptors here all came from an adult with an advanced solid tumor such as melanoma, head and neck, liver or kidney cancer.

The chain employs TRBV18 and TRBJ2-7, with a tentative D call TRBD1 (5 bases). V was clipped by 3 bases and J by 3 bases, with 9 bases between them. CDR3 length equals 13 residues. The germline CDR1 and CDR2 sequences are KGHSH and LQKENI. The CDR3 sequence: CASSPAQGYEQYF. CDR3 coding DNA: TGTGCCAGCTCACCCGCTCAGGGCTACGAGCAGTACTTC.

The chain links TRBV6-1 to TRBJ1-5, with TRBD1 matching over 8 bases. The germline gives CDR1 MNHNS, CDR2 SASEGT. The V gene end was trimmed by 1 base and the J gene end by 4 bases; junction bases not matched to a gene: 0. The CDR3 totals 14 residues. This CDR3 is CASSEGDRNQPQHF. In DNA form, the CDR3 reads TGTGCCAGCAGTGAAGGGGACAGGAATCAGCCCCAGCATTTT.

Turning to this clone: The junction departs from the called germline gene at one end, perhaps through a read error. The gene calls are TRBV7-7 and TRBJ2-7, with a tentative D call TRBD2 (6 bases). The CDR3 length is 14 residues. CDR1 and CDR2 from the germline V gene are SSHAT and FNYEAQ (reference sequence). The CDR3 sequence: CASSSSGGTDEQYF. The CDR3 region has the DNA TGTGCTAGCAGCTCCTCTGGGGGGACCGACGAGCAGTACTTC.

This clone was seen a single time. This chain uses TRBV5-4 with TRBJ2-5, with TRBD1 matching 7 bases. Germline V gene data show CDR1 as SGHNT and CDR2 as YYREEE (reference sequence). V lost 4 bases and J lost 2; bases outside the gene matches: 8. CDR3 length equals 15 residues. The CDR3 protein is CASSRQGLLQETQYF. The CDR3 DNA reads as TGTGCCAGCAGCCGACAGGGCCTCTTACAAGAGACCCAGTACTTC.

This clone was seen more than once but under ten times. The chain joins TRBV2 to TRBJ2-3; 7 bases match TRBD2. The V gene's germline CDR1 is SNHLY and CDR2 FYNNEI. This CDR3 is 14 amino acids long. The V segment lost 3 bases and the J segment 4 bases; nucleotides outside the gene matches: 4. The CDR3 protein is CASSEGGGPDTQYF. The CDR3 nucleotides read TGTGCCAGCAGTGAGGGGGGGGGTCCAGATACGCAGTATTTT.

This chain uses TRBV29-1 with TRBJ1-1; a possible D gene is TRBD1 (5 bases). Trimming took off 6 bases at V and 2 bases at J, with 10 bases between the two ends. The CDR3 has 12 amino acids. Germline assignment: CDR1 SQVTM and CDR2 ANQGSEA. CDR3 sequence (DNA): TGCAGCGTGGGGGAGCCTAACACTGAAGCTTTCTTT. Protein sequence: CSVGEPNTEAFF.

CDR3: CASSLGAGSSYNSPLHF. The CDR3 nucleotides read TGTGCCAGCAGCTTAGGGGCCGGGAGCTCCTATAATTCACCCCTCCACTTT. The V call is TRBV7-9, the J call TRBJ1-6; unclear D gene. Deletions cut 1 base from V and 0 bases from J, with 10 bases between. Germline V gene lookup returns CDR1 SEHNR and CDR2 FQNEAQ (reference sequence). This CDR3 region has 17 residues.

CDR3 amino acids: CASSPRGESPLHF. In DNA, the CDR3 is TGTGCCAGCAGTCCTCGGGGGGAATCACCCCTCCACTTT. The V call is TRBV27, the J call TRBJ1-6; D is possibly TRBD1 (5 bases). CDR1 and CDR2 (germline): MNHEY, SMNVEV (reference sequence). The CDR3 consists of 13 residues. Between the trimmed V and J ends, which lost 5 bases and 10 bases, there was a span of 12 bases.

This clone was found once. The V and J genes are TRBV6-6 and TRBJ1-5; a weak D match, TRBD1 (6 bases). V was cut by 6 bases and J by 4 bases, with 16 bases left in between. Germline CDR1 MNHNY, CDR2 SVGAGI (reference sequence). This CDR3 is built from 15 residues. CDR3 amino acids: CASRAAGEGNQPQHF. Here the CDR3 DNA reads TGTGCCAGCAGAGCGGCAGGGGAAGGGAATCAGCCCCAGCATTTT.

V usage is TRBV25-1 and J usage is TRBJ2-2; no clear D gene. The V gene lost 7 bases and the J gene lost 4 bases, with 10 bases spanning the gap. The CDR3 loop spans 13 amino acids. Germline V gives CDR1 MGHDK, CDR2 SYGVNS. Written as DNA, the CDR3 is TGTGCCAGCATGGTATGGGGCACCGGGGAGCTGTTTTTT. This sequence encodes CASMVWGTGELFF.

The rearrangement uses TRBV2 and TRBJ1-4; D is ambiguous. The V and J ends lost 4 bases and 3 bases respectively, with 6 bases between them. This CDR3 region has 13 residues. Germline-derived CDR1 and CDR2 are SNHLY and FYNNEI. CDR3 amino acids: CASSVTSNEKLFF. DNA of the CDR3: TGTGCCAGCAGTGTCACGTCTAATGAAAAACTGTTTTTT.

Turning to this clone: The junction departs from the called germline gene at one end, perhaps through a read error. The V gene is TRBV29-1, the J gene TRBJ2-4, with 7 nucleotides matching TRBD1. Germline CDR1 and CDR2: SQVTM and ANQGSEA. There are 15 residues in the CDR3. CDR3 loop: CSAEQGSQAKNIQYF. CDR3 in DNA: TGCAGCGCTGAACAGGGGAGCCAAGCCAAAAACATTCAGTACTTC.

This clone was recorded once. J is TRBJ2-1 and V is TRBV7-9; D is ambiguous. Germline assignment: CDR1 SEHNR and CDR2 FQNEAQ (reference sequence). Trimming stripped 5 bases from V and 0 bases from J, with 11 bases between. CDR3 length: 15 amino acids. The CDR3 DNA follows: TGTGCCAGCAGCCTACTCGACCTCTCCTACAATGAGCAGTTCTTC. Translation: CASSLLDLSYNEQFF.

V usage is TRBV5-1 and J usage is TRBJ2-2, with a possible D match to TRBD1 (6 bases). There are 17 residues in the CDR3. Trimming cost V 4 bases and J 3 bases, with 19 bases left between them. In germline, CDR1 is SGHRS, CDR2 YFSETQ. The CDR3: CASSPTRSTGHTGELFF. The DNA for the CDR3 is TGCGCCAGCAGCCCTACCCGATCGACAGGACACACCGGGGAGCTGTTTTTT.